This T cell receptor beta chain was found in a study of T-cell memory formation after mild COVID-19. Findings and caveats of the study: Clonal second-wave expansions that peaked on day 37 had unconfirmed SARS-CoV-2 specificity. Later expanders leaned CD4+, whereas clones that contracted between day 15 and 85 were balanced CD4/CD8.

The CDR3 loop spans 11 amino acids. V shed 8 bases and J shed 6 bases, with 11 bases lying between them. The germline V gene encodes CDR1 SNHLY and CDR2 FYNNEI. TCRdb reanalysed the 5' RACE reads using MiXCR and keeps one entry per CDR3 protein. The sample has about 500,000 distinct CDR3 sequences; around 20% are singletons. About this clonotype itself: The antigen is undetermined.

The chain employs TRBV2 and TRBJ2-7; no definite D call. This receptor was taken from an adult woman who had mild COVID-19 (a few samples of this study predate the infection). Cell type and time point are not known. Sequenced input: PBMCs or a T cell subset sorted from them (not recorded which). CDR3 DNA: TGTGCCAGCGCGCAGGATTCCGAGCAGTACTTC. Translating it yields CASAQDSEQYF.